Sequencing of this TCR beta chain was carried out in a study of Ad26.COV2.S vaccination and SARS-CoV-2 variants. Deletions cut 1 base from V and 2 bases from J, with 7 bases between. Germline CDR1 and CDR2: SQVTM and ANQGSEA. The CDR3 runs 13 residues. Treatment: around 19 received Ad26.COV2.S at low or high dose, single or two shots; five or six received placebo; per-sample allocation not given. Day 63 following the first vaccine or placebo injection was when the samples were taken. Turning to this clone: Other nucleotide sequences from this sample produce the same CDR3.

TCRdb keeps only in-frame clones here, not all; method: immunoSEQ multiplex PCR. The sample includes 350,000 to 450,000 clones, approximately 83% of them seen just once. V is TRBV29-1 and J is TRBJ2-3; no firm D call. The clonotype originates from a person between 18 and 65 years old who received the Ad26.COV2.S COVID-19 vaccine or a placebo. The starting material was peripheral blood, obtained in a trial of Ad26.COV2.S vaccine versus placebo. The DNA of the CDR3 is TGCAGCGTTGAAGGCGACATCACAGATACGCAGTATTTT. As protein: CSVEGDITDTQYF.